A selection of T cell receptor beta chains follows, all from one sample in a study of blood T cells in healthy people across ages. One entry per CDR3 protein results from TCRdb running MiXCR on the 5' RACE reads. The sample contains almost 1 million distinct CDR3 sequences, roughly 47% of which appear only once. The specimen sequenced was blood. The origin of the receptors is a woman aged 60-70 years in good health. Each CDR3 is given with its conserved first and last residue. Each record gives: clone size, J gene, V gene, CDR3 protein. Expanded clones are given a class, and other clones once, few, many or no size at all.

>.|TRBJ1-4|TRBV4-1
CASSQGVLDEKLFF
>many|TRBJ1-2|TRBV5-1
CASSPDRGRTGYGYTF
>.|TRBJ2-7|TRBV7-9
CASSLEGLACEQYF
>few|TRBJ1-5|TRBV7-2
CASSLGPGGPPQHF
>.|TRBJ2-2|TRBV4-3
CASSQGDAGELFF
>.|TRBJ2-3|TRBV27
CASSLYGLPTDTQYF
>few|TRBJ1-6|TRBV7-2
CASSLAGSGNSPLHF
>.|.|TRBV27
CASSFVAGSSCYEQYF
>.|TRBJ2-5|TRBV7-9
CASSKGGEQYF
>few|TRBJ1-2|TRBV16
CASSQGTTYGYTF
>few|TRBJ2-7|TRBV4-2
CASSLQTASSYEQYF
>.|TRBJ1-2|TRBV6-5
CASRPSTGVDYGYTF
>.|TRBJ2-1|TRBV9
CASSVDRELQFF
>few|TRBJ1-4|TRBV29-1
CSVLGQATNEKLFF